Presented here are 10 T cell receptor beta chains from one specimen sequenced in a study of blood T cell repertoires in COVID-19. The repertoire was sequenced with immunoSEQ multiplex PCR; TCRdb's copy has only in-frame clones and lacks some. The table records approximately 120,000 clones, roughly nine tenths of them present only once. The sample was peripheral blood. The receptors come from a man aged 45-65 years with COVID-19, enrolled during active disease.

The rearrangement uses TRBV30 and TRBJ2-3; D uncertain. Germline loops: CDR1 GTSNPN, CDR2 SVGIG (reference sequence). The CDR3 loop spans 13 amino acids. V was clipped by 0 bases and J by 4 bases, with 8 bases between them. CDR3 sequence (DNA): TGTGCCTGGAGTGTACTCCTGCCAGATACGCAGTATTTT. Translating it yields CAWSVLLPDTQYF.

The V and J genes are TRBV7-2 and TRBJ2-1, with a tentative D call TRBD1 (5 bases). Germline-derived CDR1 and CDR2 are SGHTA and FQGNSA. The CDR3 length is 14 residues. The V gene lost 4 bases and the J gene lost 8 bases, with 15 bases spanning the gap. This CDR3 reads CASSSTVSADEQFF. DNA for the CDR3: TGTGCCAGCAGCTCGACAGTCTCAGCAGATGAGCAGTTCTTC.

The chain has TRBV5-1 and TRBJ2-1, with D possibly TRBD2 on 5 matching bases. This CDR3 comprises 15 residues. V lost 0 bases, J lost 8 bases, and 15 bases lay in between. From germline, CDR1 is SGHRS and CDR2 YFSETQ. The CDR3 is CASSLEGLWGDEQFF. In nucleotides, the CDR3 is TGCGCCAGCAGCTTGGAGGGTTTATGGGGAGATGAGCAGTTCTTC.

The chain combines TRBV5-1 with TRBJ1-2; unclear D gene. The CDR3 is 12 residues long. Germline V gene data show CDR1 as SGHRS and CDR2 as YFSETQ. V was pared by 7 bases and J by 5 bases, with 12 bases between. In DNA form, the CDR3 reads TGCGCCAGCTCCAAGGCGGGGTATGGCTACACCTTC. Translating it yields CASSKAGYGYTF.

CDR3 in DNA: TGTGCCTGGAGTGTATATAGCTCCTACGAGCAGTACTTC. It codes for CAWSVYSSYEQYF. V is TRBV30 and J is TRBJ2-7; D remains unclear. Germline CDR1 and CDR2: GTSNPN and SVGIG (reference sequence). V was trimmed by 0 bases and J by 0 bases, leaving 6 bases between them. CDR3 size: 13 residues.

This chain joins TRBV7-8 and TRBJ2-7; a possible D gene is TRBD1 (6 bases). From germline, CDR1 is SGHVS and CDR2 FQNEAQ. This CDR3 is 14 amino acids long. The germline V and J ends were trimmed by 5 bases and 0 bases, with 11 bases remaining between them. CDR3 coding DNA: TGTGCCAGCAGCCCCCAGGGGACCTCCTACGAGCAGTACTTC. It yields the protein CASSPQGTSYEQYF.

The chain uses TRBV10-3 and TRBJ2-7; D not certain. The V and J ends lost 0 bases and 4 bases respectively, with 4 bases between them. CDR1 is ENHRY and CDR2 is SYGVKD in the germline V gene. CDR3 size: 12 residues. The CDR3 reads CAISESSYEQYF. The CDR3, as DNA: TGTGCCATCAGTGAGTCGAGTTACGAGCAGTACTTC.

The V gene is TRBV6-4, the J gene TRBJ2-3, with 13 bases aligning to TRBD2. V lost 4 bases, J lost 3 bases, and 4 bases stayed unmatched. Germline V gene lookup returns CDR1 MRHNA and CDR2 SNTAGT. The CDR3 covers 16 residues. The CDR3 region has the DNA TGTGCCAGCAGTGCACTAGCGGGAGGGCCAACAGATACGCAGTATTTT. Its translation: CASSALAGGPTDTQYF.

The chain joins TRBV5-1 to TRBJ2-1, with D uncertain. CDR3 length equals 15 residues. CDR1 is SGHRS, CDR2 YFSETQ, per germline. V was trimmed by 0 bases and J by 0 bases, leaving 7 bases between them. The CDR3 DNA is TGCGCCAGCAGCTTGGCCGCGAGCTCCTACAATGAGCAGTTCTTC. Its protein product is CASSLAASSYNEQFF.

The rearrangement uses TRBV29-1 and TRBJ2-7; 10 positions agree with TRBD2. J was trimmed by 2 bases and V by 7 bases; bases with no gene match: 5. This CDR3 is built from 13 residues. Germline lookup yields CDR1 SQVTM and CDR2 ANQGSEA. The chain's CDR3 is CSAGTSETYEQYF. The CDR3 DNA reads TGCAGCGCCGGGACTAGCGAGACCTACGAGCAGTACTTC.